This T cell receptor beta chain was found in a study of cytomegalovirus exposure and HLA in healthy donors. PCR employed 60 Vbeta and 13 Jbeta primers. Produced via immunoSEQ multiplex PCR; TCRdb's table is partial and in-frame only. The top ten clones hold about 2.5% of a sample with about 140,000 clones, 78% of them seen once. The CDR3 covers 15 residues. With 0 bases clipped from V and 2 bases from J, the junction kept 2 bases outside the gene matches. The germline CDR1 and CDR2 sequences are LGHNA and YNFKEQ. The source is a male donor in good health and CMV-seronegative. The chain recombines TRBV4-2 with TRBJ2-3, with 7 bases matching TRBD1. Sample: PBMCs. The CDR3 sequence is CASSQEQGTTDTQYF. The DNA of the CDR3 is TGTGCCAGCAGCCAAGAACAGGGGACCACAGATACGCAGTATTTT.